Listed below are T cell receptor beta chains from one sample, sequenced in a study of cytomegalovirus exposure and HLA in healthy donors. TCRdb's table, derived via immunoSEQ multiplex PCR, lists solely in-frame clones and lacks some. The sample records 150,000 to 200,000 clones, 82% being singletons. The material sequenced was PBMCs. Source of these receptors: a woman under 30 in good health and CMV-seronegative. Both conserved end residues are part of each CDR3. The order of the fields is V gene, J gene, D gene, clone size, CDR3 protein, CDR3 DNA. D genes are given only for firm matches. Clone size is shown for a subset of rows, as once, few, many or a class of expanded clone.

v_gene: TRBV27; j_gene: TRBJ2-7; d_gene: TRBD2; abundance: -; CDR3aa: CASSLTGLAGGSYEQYF; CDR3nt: TGTGCCAGCAGTCTCACGGGACTAGCGGGAGGGTCCTACGAGCAGTACTTC
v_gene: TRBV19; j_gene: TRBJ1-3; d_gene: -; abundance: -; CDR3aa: CASSIVHSGNTIYF; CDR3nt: TGTGCCAGTAGTATTGTCCACTCTGGAAACACCATATATTTT
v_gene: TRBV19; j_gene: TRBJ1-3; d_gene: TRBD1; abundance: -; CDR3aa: CASSMGTGPSGNTIYF; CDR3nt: TGTGCCAGTAGTATGGGGACAGGACCCTCTGGAAACACCATATATTTT
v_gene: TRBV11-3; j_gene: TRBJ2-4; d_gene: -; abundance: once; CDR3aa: CASSLGGGGPGDIQYF; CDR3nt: TGTGCCAGCAGCTTAGGAGGAGGCGGACCAGGGGACATTCAGTACTTC
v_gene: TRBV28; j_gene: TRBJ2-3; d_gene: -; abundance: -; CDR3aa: CASNPGWVGTDTQYF; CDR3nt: TGTGCCAGCAACCCCGGTTGGGTCGGGACAGATACGCAGTATTTT
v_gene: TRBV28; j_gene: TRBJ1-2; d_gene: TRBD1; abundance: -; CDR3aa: CASSSGDRGQRGYTF; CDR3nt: TGTGCCAGCAGTTCTGGGGACAGGGGGCAACGTGGCTACACCTTC
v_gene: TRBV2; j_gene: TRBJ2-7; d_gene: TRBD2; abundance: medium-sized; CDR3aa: CASSVGGRAFEQYF; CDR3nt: TGTGCCAGCAGTGTAGGCGGGAGGGCCTTTGAGCAGTACTTC
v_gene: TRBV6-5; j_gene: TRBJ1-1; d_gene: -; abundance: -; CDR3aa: CASNPKGSWRTEAFF; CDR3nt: TGTGCCAGCAACCCTAAGGGCAGTTGGAGGACTGAAGCTTTCTTT
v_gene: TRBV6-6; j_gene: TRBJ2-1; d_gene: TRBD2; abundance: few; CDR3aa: CATASGRWDEQFF; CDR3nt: TGTGCCACAGCTAGCGGGAGATGGGATGAGCAGTTCTTC
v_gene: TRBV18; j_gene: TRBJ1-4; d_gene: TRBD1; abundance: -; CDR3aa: CASSSGQGNEKLFF; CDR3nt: TGTGCCAGCTCGTCGGGACAGGGAAATGAAAAACTGTTTTTT
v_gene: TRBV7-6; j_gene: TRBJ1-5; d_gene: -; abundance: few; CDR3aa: CASSSAPGMRPQHF; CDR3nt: TGTGCCAGCAGCTCAGCGCCGGGGATGAGACCCCAGCATTTT